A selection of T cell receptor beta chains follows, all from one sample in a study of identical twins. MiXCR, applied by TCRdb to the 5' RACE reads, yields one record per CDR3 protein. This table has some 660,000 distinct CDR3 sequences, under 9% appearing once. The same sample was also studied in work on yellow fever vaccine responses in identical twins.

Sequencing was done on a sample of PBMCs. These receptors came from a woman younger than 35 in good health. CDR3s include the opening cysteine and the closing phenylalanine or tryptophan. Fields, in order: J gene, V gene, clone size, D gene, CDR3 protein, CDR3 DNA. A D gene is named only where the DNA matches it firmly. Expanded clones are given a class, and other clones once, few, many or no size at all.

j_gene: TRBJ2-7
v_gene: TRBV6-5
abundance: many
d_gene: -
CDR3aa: CASSYRPDSSSYEQYF
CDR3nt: TGTGCCAGCAGTTACCGGCCGGACAGTAGCTCCTACGAGCAGTACTTC

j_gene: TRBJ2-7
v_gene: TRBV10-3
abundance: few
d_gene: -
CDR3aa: CAISEYTEQYF
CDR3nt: TGTGCCATCAGTGAGTACACCGAGCAGTACTTC

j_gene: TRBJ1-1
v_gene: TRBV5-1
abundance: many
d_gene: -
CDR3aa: CASSPRKPQGMNTEAFF
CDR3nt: TGCGCCAGCAGCCCAAGGAAACCACAGGGAATGAACACTGAAGCTTTCTTT

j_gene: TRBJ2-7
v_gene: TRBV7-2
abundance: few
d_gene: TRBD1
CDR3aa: CASSISGTGNSYEQYF
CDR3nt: TGTGCCAGCAGCATCTCCGGGACAGGGAATTCCTACGAGCAGTACTTC

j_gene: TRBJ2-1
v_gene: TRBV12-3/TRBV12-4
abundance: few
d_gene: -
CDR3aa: CASSTFLYGQFF
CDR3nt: TGTGCCAGCAGCACTTTCCTTTACGGGCAGTTCTTC

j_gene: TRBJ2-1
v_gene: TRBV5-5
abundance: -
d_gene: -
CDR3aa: CASSRGTVQSGEQFF
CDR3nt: TGTGCCAGCAGCCGCGGGACAGTTCAATCGGGTGAGCAGTTCTTC

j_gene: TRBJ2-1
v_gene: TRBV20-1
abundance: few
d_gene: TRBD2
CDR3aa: CSATRLAGGLYNEQFF
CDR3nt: TGCAGTGCCACCCGACTAGCGGGGGGGCTATACAATGAGCAGTTCTTC

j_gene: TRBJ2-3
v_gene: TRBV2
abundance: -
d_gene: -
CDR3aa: CASSKADTQYF
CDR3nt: TGTGCCAGCAGTAAGGCAGATACGCAGTATTTT

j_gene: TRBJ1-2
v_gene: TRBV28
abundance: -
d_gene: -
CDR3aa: CASSGQVYGYTF
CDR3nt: TGTGCCAGCAGCGGACAAGTTTATGGCTACACCTTC

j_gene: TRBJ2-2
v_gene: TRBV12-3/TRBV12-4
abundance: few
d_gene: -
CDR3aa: CACATGLTGELFF
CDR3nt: TGTGCCTGCGCTACGGGGCTTACCGGGGAGCTGTTTTTT

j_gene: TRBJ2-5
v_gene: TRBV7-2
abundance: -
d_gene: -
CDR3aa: CASSSLPLGKQETQYF
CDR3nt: TGTGCCAGCAGCTCGTTGCCCCTAGGGAAACAAGAGACCCAGTACTTC

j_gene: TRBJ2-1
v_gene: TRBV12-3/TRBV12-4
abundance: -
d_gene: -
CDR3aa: CASSLLGLGHEQFF
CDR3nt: TGTGCCAGCAGTTTATTGGGCCTGGGGCATGAGCAGTTCTTC

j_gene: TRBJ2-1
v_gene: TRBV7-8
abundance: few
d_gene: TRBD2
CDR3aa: CASSLTLVREPDNEQFF
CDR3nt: TGTGCCAGCAGCTTAACCCTTGTGCGGGAGCCTGACAATGAGCAGTTCTTC

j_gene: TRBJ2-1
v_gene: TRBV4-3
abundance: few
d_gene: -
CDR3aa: CASGRAGTQGEQFF
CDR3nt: TGCGCCAGCGGGCGGGCGGGGACACAGGGTGAGCAGTTCTTC

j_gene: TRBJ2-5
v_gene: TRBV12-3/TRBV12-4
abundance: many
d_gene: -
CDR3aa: CASSSTREQETQYF
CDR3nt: TGTGCCAGCAGTTCCACCCGGGAACAAGAGACCCAGTACTTC

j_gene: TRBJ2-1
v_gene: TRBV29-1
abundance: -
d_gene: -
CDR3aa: CSHRAQDEQFF
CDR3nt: TGCAGCCATCGGGCCCAGGACGAGCAGTTCTTC

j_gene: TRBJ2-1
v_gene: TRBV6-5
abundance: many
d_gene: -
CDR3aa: CASSSRGPPQFF
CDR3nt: TGTGCCAGCAGTAGCCGGGGCCCGCCGCAGTTCTTC

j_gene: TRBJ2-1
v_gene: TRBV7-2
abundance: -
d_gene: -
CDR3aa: CASSTTGKGQFF
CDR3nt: TGTGCCAGCAGCACAACAGGGAAGGGGCAGTTCTTC

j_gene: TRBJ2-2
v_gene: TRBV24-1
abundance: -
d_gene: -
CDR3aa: CATSDILGGASTGELFF
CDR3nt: TGTGCCACCAGTGACATTCTCGGGGGCGCTTCCACCGGGGAGCTGTTTTTT

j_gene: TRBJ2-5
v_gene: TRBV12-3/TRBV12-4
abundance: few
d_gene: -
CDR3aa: CASSLVVSQETQYF
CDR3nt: TGTGCCAGCAGTTTAGTCGTCAGCCAAGAGACCCAGTACTTC

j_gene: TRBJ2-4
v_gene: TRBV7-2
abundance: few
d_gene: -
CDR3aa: CASSAPGVAKNIQYF
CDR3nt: TGTGCCAGCAGCGCCCCGGGGGTGGCCAAAAACATTCAGTACTTC

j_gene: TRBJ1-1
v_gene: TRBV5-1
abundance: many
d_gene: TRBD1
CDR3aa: CASSWGARTGGADTEAFF
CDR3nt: TGCGCCAGCAGCTGGGGGGCCCGGACAGGGGGCGCAGACACTGAAGCTTTCTTT

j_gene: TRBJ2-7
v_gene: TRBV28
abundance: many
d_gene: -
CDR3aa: CASTQTAQGEQYF
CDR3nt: TGTGCCAGCACTCAAACCGCTCAGGGTGAGCAGTACTTC

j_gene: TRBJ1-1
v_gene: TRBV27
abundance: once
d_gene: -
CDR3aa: CASSNDPTEAFF
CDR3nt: TGTGCCAGCAGTAACGATCCCACTGAAGCTTTCTTT

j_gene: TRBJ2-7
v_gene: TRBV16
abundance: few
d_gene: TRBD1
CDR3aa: CASSQSWTGDAEQYF
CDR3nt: TGTGCCAGCAGCCAATCGTGGACAGGGGATGCCGAGCAGTACTTC

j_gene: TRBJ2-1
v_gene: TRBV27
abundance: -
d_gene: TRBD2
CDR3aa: CASTLTAGRYEQFF
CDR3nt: TGTGCCAGCACCTTGACAGCGGGGAGGTATGAGCAGTTCTTC

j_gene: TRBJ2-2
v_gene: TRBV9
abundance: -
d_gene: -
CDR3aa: CASSVTGGSTGELFF
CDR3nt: TGTGCCAGCAGCGTAACCGGGGGCAGCACCGGGGAGCTGTTTTTT

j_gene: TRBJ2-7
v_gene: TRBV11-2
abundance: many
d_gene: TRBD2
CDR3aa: CASNEGSGGAYEQYF
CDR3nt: TGTGCCAGCAACGAGGGGAGCGGGGGGGCCTACGAGCAGTACTTC

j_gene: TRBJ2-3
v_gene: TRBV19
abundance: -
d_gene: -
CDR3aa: CASSIEGSNRDTQYF
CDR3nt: TGTGCCAGTAGTATAGAAGGTTCCAACCGGGATACGCAGTATTTT

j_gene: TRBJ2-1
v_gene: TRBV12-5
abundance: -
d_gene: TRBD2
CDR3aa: CASGTGTSTNEQFF
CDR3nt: TGTGCTAGTGGTACGGGGACTAGCACCAATGAGCAGTTCTTC

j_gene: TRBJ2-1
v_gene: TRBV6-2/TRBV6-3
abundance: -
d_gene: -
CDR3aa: CASSYSWSTLDHEQFF
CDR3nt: TGTGCCAGCAGTTACTCTTGGAGCACCTTGGATCATGAGCAGTTCTTC

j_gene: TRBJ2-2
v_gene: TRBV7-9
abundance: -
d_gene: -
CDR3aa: CAMSPEARDFGTGELFF
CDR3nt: TGTGCCATGAGCCCGGAGGCTCGGGATTTTGGCACCGGGGAGCTGTTTTTT

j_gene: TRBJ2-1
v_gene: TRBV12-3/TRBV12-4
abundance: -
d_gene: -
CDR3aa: CASNLGRLSSYNEQFF
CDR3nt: TGTGCCAGCAACCTAGGACGGCTGAGCTCCTACAATGAGCAGTTCTTC

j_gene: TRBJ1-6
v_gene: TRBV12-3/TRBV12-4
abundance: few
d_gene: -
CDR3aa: CASSFRAGNSPLHF
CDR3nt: TGTGCCAGCAGTTTCAGGGCGGGGAATTCACCCCTCCACTTT

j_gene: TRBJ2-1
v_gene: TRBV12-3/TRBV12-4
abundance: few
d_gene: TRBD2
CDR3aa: CASSRLAGGTFSYNEQFF
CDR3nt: TGTGCCAGCAGCAGACTAGCGGGGGGCACTTTTTCCTACAATGAGCAGTTCTTC

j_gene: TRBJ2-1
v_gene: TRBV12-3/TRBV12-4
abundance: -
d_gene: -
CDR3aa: CASSLDRPGTLSNEQFF
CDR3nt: TGTGCCAGCAGTTTAGATCGTCCGGGTACCCTCAGCAATGAGCAGTTCTTC

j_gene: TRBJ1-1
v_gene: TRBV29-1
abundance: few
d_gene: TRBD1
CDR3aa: CSVARGRGNTEAFF
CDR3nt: TGCAGCGTTGCCAGGGGGAGGGGGAACACTGAAGCTTTCTTT

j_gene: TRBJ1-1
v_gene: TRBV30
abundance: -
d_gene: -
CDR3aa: CAWSDYTEAFF
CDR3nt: TGTGCCTGGAGCGATTACACTGAAGCTTTCTTT

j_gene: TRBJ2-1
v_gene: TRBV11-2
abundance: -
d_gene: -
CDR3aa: CASSGFSGSPYNEQFF
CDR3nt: TGTGCCAGCAGCGGATTTAGCGGATCTCCCTACAATGAGCAGTTCTTC

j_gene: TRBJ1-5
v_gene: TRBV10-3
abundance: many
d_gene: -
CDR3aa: CAAAGVVDQPQHF
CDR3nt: TGTGCGGCCGCAGGGGTTGTTGATCAGCCCCAGCATTTT

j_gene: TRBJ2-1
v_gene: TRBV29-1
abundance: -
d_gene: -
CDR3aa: CSVDWGNEQFF
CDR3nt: TGCAGCGTTGACTGGGGAAATGAGCAGTTCTTC

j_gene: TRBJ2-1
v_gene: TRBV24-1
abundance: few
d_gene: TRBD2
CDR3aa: CATSDPRTSGRANEQFF
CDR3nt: TGTGCCACCAGTGACCCTAGGACTAGCGGGAGGGCAAATGAGCAGTTCTTC

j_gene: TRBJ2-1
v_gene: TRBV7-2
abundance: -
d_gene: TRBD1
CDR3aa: CASSSGTGVYYEQFF
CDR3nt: TGTGCCAGCAGCTCTGGGACAGGGGTATATTATGAGCAGTTCTTC

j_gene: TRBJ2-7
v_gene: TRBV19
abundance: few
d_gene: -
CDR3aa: CASSISTGISYEQYF
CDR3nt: TGTGCCAGTAGTATCTCTACAGGAATATCCTACGAGCAGTACTTC

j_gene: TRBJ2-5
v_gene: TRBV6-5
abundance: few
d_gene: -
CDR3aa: CASSSLGTAFQETQYF
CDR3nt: TGTGCCAGCAGTTCCCTCGGGACTGCTTTCCAAGAGACCCAGTACTTC